A single sample gave rise to the 21 T cell receptor beta chains below, sequenced in a study of blood T cell repertoires in COVID-19. TCRdb keeps only in-frame clones here, not all; method: immunoSEQ multiplex PCR. The sample shows a few hundred thousand clones, 80% to 90% of them seen only once. Sequenced sample: PBMCs or T cells enriched from blood (not recorded which). These receptors were taken from a woman aged 45-60 years who had recovered from COVID-19.

V is TRBV2 and J is TRBJ1-1, with D possibly being TRBD1 (5 bases). Germline lookup yields CDR1 SNHLY and CDR2 FYNNEI. The CDR3 has 17 residues. V lost 0 bases to trimming and J lost 2 bases, with 16 bases between them. The CDR3 coding sequence is TGTGCCAGCAGTGAAGCGTTGTCCGGGCAGGGCAACACTGAAGCTTTCTTT. This translates into CASSEALSGQGNTEAFF. Variable domain in full (rest from reference TRBV2 and TRBJ1-1): EPEVTQTPSHQVTQMGQEVILRCVPISNHLYFYWYRQILGQKVEFLVSFYNNEISEKSEIFDDQFSVERPDGSNFTLKIRSTKLEDSAMYFCASSEALSGQGNTEAFFGQGTRLTVV.

The chain links TRBV27 to TRBJ1-6, with D possibly being TRBD1 (5 bases). This CDR3 is built from 16 residues. V was cut by 5 bases and J by 8 bases, with 19 bases left in between. Germline CDR1 is MNHEY and CDR2 is SMNVEV (reference sequence). CDR3 bases: TGTGCCAGCAGTCGCCTTTCGGGGGGGAGAGATTCACCCCTCCACTTT. Translated, it gives CASSRLSGGRDSPLHF.

The sample holds one count of this clone. The chain is built from TRBV5-1 and TRBJ2-5, with 9 bases that match TRBD1. This CDR3 has 14 amino acids. Germline trimming cut 4 bases from V and 5 bases from J; bases unmatched to any gene: 6. The germline CDR1 and CDR2 sequences are SGHRS and YFSETQ. CDR3 nucleotides: TGCGCCAGCAGCCCTGACAGGGGGACGGAGACCCAGTACTTC. As protein: CASSPDRGTETQYF. The full variable domain, completed using reference TRBV5-1 and TRBJ2-5, is KAGVTQTPRYLIKTRGQQVTLSCSPISGHRSVSWYQQTPGQGLQFLFEYFSETQRNKGNFPGRFSGRQFSNSRSEMNVSTLELGDSALYLCASSPDRGTETQYFGPGTRLLVL.

This clone was seen only once. The chain links TRBV9 to TRBJ2-3; 7 positions match TRBD2. The CDR3 loop spans 13 amino acids. V lost 7 bases to trimming and J lost 3 bases; unmatched junction nucleotides: 5. Germline CDR1 and CDR2: SGDLS and YYNGEE. The CDR3 sequence is CASQEGGTDTQYF. Written as DNA, the CDR3 is TGTGCCAGCCAGGAGGGAGGGACAGATACGCAGTATTTT. Complete variable domain (other parts from reference TRBV9 and TRBJ2-3): DSGVTQTPKHLITATGQRVTLRCSPRSGDLSVYWYQQSLDQGLQFLIQYYNGEERAKGNILERFSAQQFPDLHSELNLSSLELGDSALYFCASQEGGTDTQYFGPGTRLTVL.

The V and J genes are TRBV4-1 and TRBJ2-5, with 8 bases matching TRBD2. This CDR3 spans 19 amino acids. Unmatched junction bases numbered 17, after V lost 0 bases and J lost 5 bases. Germline V CDR1 and CDR2: MGHRA, YSYEKL. The CDR3 protein is CASSQEGGGAGGPTETQYF. The CDR3 DNA reads as TGCGCCAGCAGCCAAGAAGGAGGTGGGGCGGGAGGCCCGACGGAGACCCAGTACTTC.

CDR3 DNA sequence: TGTGCCAGCAGGGGGGGGACAGGGAACACTGAAGCTTTCTTT. It translates to CASRGGTGNTEAFF. This chain joins TRBV28 and TRBJ1-1; TRBD1 agrees at 8 bases. CDR1 and CDR2 (germline): MDHEN, SYDVKM. The CDR3 is 14 residues long. Germline trimming cut 6 bases from V and 1 base from J; bases unmatched to any gene: 4.

This clone was detected once. CDR3 nucleotide sequence: TGTGCCAGCAGCTACTATACAGGGGATTTTGAAAAACTGTTTTTT. This encodes CASSYYTGDFEKLFF. V usage is TRBV21-1 and J usage is TRBJ1-4; the DNA was not compared with TRBD1, the D call given in the table. TRBV21-1 is a pseudogene. The CDR3 covers 15 residues.

This clone appeared once. The gene calls are TRBV5-4 and TRBJ1-2, with TRBD1 as a possible D gene (6 bases). CDR3 length: 16 amino acids. Germline loops: CDR1 SGHNT, CDR2 YYREEE (reference sequence). Trimming took off 2 bases at V and 4 bases at J, with 18 bases between the two ends. CDR3: CASSLLTGRVSYGYTF. The CDR3 coding sequence is TGTGCCAGCAGCTTACTAACAGGGAGAGTTAGCTATGGCTACACCTTC. Combining the CDR3 with reference TRBV5-4 and TRBJ1-2 gives the whole variable domain ETGVTQSPTHLIKTRGQQVTLRCSSQSGHNTVSWYQQALGQGPQFIFQYYREEENGRGNFPPRFSGLQFPNYSSELNVNALELDDSALYLCASSLLTGRVSYGYTFGSGTRLTVV.

The CDR3 loop reads CASSGGAGGLVTEAFF. DNA for the CDR3: TGTGCCAGCAGTGGCGGTGCAGGGGGCCTGGTAACTGAAGCTTTCTTT. The chain is built from TRBV2 and TRBJ1-1; 8 positions match TRBD1. Trimming cost V 4 bases and J 5 bases; bases outside gene matches: 12. The CDR3 runs 16 residues. CDR1 and CDR2 (germline): SNHLY, FYNNEI. The full variable domain, completed using reference TRBV2 and TRBJ1-1, is EPEVTQTPSHQVTQMGQEVILRCVPISNHLYFYWYRQILGQKVEFLVSFYNNEISEKSEIFDDQFSVERPDGSNFTLKIRSTKLEDSAMYFCASSGGAGGLVTEAFFGQGTRLTVV.

This clone was detected once. V usage is TRBV3-1 (or the pseudogene TRBV3-2) and J usage is TRBJ2-1, with no clear D. Trimming pared 4 bases from V and 4 bases from J, leaving 11 bases between. Germline V gene lookup returns CDR1 LGHDT and CDR2 YNNKEL (reference sequence). This CDR3 has 14 residues. The CDR3 nucleotides read TGTGCCAGCAGCCCTAATTCCGTATACAATGAGCAGTTCTTC. Protein: CASSPNSVYNEQFF.

This chain links TRBV20-1 with TRBJ2-1, with 13 bases aligning to TRBD2. V dropped 3 bases and J dropped 7; count of bases not matched to a gene: 6. The germline V gene encodes CDR1 DFQATT and CDR2 SNEGSKA (reference sequence). The CDR3 loop spans 15 amino acids. DNA for the CDR3: TGCAGTGCTAGTTCCGGACTAGCGGGAGAGAATGAGCAGTTCTTC. It yields the protein CSASSGLAGENEQFF.

The chain links TRBV5-6 to TRBJ1-6; TRBD1 matches at 9 bases. The CDR3 contains 14 residues. CDR1 is SGHDT and CDR2 is YYEEEE in the germline V gene. J gave up 6 bases and V 2 bases, and 0 bases lay outside the gene matches. The CDR3 coding sequence is TGTGCCAGCAGCTTACAGGGGGCTAATTCACCCCTCCACTTT. The encoded protein is CASSLQGANSPLHF.

V usage is TRBV11-2 and J usage is TRBJ2-1, with 9 positions matching TRBD2. The CDR3 is 19 amino acids. Trimming cost V 3 bases and J 4 bases; bases outside gene matches: 16. Germline CDR1 and CDR2: SGHAT and FQNNGV. CDR3 sequence: CASSFRVLIGGRAYNEQFF. In nucleotides, the CDR3 is TGTGCCAGCAGCTTTCGGGTCTTAATTGGCGGGAGGGCGTACAATGAGCAGTTCTTC.

The chain carries TRBV28 and TRBJ2-1, with TRBD2 matching 7 bases. Trimming removed 4 bases from V and 4 bases from J; junction bases left unmatched: 7. The CDR3 loop spans 15 amino acids. The V gene's germline CDR1 is MDHEN and CDR2 SYDVKM. CDR3 bases: TGTGCCAGCAGTTCTACGGGACTAAATTACAATGAGCAGTTCTTC. It yields the protein CASSSTGLNYNEQFF.

In this sample, this clone turned up a few times. The chain carries TRBV4-2 and TRBJ1-6; tentative D call: TRBD1 (5 bases). The V end was cut by 5 bases, the J end by 9 bases, with 14 bases between. The CDR3 covers 14 residues. From germline, CDR1 is LGHNA and CDR2 YNFKEQ. CDR3: CASSSREGSSPLHF. CDR3 DNA sequence: TGTGCCAGCAGCTCGCGGGAGGGGAGTTCACCCCTCCACTTT.

The chain is built from TRBV28 and TRBJ1-6, with 12 bases fitting TRBD1. There are 20 residues in the CDR3. Per germline, CDR1 MDHEN and CDR2 SYDVKM. J lost 8 bases, V lost 1 base, and 15 bases had no gene match. CDR3: CASSLFRGQGAPRRHSPLHF. As DNA, the CDR3 is TGTGCCAGCAGTTTATTCAGGGGACAGGGGGCCCCCAGGAGACATTCACCCCTCCACTTT.

This clone was found once. The chain links TRBV28 to TRBJ2-1; TRBD2 matches 10 bases. The germline gives CDR1 MDHEN, CDR2 SYDVKM. After removal of 7 bases from V and 5 bases from J, the junction contained 5 bases not matched to a gene. This CDR3 comprises 14 residues. CDR3 region: CASTRTSGNNEQFF. In nucleotides, the CDR3 is TGTGCCAGCACCAGGACTAGCGGAAACAATGAGCAGTTCTTC.

V usage is TRBV10-3 and J usage is TRBJ1-1, with D perhaps TRBD1 (6 bases). This CDR3 region has 13 residues. The germline V gene has CDR1 ENHRY and CDR2 SYGVKD. Trimming took off 6 bases at V and 1 base at J, with 9 bases between the two ends. CDR3 bases: TGTGCCATCAGACAGGGAGAGAACACTGAAGCTTTCTTT. Residues: CAIRQGENTEAFF.

The chain carries TRBV2 and TRBJ1-1; D is unclear. The V and J ends lost 7 bases and 0 bases respectively, with 9 bases between them. The CDR3 contains 13 residues. CDR1 SNHLY and CDR2 FYNNEI come from the germline V gene. CDR3 bases: TGTGCCAGCACCGGAGTGGTGAACACTGAAGCTTTCTTT. Amino acids: CASTGVVNTEAFF.

This chain uses TRBV28 with TRBJ1-3; 7 positions match TRBD1. CDR1 and CDR2 (germline): MDHEN, SYDVKM. The junction had 9 bases not matched to a gene; V was cut back by 6 bases and J by 4 bases. The CDR3 loop spans 15 amino acids. The DNA of the CDR3 is TGTGCCAGCAGCCGGACAGGCCTGGGGGGAAACACCATATATTTT. Protein: CASSRTGLGGNTIYF.

The CDR3 DNA reads as TGCGCCAGCAGCTTGGCTGGGGGCGATGGCTACACCTTC. This sequence encodes CASSLAGGDGYTF. V usage is TRBV5-1 and J usage is TRBJ1-2; tentative D call: TRBD1 (6 bases). CDR3 length: 13 amino acids. CDR1 and CDR2 from the germline V gene are SGHRS and YFSETQ. Trimming stripped 0 bases from V and 6 bases from J, with 9 bases between. Looking up the rest from reference TRBV5-1 and TRBJ1-2 gives the full variable domain: KAGVTQTPRYLIKTRGQQVTLSCSPISGHRSVSWYQQTPGQGLQFLFEYFSETQRNKGNFPGRFSGRQFSNSRSEMNVSTLELGDSALYLCASSLAGGDGYTFGSGTRLTVV.